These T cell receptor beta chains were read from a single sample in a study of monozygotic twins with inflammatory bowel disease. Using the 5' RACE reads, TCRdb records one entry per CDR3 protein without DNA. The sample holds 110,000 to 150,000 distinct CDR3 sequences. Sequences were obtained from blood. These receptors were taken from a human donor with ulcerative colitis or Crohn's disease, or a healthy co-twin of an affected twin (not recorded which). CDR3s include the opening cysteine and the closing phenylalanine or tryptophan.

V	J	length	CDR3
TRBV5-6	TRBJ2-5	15	CASSSQREQGETQYF
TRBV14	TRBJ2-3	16	CASSQDGGTPRGTQYF
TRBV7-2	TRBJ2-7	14	CASSSRDGAYEQYF
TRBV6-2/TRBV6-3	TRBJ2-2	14	CASTSSVLTGELFF
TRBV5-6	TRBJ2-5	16	CASSLGRVAGGETQYF
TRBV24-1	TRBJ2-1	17	CATSDRDRGSSYNEQFF
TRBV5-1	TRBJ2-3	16	CASSSTGVPSTDTQYF
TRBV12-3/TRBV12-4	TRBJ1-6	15	CASSSRQGNGSPLHF
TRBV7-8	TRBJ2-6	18	CASRLRAGSGSGANVLTF
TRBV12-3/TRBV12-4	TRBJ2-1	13	CASEREVYNEQSF
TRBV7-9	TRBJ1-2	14	CASSPALQGGGYTF
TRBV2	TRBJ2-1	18	CASSGGTSGRSKYNEQFF
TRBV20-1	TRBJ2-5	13	CSAGDTLRETQYF
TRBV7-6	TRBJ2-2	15	CASSKGQANTGELFF
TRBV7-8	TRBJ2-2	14	CASSHTTGIGELFF
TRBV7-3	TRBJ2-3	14	CASSLSGGTDTQYF
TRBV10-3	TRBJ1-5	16	CAISDGTGGAGQPQHF
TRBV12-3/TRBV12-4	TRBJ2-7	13	CASRRTGGYEQYF
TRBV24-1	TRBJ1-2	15	CATSDPFVGNYGYTF
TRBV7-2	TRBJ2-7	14	CASSLVGESYEQYF
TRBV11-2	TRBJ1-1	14	CASSSQGYNTEAFF
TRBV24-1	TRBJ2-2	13	CATRGQFTGELFF
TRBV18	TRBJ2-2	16	CASSPSSGSDTGELFF
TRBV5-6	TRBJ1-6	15	CASSLGRLYNSPLHF